This TCR beta chain was identified in a study of blood T cell repertoires in COVID-19. Whole-study context: Whether acute or convalescent, the COVID-19 samples came from the United States, Italy and Spain. PBMCs, B-cell-depleted T cells, or T cells provided the cDNA or gDNA that made up the material.

From germline, CDR1 is MGHRA and CDR2 YSYEKL. The V and J ends lost 4 bases and 4 bases, in that order; junction bases with no gene match: 11. This CDR3 has 18 residues. Original handling: Reference gene primers were amplified, and this amplification served to estimate nucleated cell counts. Assay used: immunoSEQ multiplex PCR; TCRdb lists only in-frame clones, some missing. V and J calls and clone size follow that table, whereas D and trimming were derived from the DNA. The sample contains 150,000 to 200,000 clones, roughly 79% of which appear only once. The TCR was taken from a woman in her sixties or seventies with acute or convalescent COVID-19. This chain joins TRBV4-1 and TRBJ2-2; 11 bases match TRBD2. The sample comprised peripheral blood. The CDR3 DNA follows: TGCGCCAGCAGCCTCGGGACTAGCGGAGCCTATCGCACCGGGGAGCTGTTTTTT. It specifies CASSLGTSGAYRTGELFF.